Presented here are 2 T cell receptor beta chains from one specimen sequenced in a study of OX40 agonist ivuxolimab in advanced cancers. Profiling relied on immunoSEQ multiplex PCR, and the TCRdb table lists in-frame clones only, not all of them. The repertoire holds about 64,000 clones, with around 84% as singletons. The sequences come from CD4+ or CD8+ T cells sorted from blood, collected in a trial of the OX40 agonist ivuxolimab. These receptors originate from an adult with an advanced solid tumor such as melanoma, head and neck, liver or kidney cancer.

This chain links TRBV20-1 with TRBJ2-3; unclear D gene. This CDR3 comprises 11 residues. CDR1 DFQATT and CDR2 SNEGSKA come from the germline V gene (reference sequence). The V end lost 1 base, the J end lost 6 bases, and 5 bases lay between the germline ends. CDR3 residues: CSARVVDTQYF. The CDR3 DNA reads TGCAGTGCTAGAGTCGTGGATACGCAGTATTTT.

The genes are TRBV5-4 and TRBJ1-2; possibly TRBD1 for D (5 bases). The CDR3 totals 14 residues. The germline V gene has CDR1 SGHNT and CDR2 YYREEE (reference sequence). Trimming pared 0 bases from V and 2 bases from J, leaving 8 bases between. CDR3 loop: CASSLGQLNYGYTF. CDR3 in DNA: TGTGCCAGCAGCTTGGGACAGCTAAACTATGGCTACACCTTC.